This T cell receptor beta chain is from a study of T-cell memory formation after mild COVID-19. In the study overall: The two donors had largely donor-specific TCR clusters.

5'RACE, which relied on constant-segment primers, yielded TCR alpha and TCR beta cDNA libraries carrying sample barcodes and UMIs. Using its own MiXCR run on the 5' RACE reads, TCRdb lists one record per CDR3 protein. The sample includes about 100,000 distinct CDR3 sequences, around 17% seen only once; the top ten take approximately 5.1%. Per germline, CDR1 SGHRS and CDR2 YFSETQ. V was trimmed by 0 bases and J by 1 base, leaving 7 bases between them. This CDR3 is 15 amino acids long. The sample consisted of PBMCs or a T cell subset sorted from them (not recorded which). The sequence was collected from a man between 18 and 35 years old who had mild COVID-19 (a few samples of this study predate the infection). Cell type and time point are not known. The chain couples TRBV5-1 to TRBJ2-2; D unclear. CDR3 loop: CASSLALRNTGELFF. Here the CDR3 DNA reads TGCGCCAGCAGCTTGGCCCTCAGGAACACCGGGGAGCTGTTTTTT.